Listed below are T cell receptor beta chains from one sample, sequenced in a study of PD-1 blockade in mismatch repair-deficient tumors. Profiled with immunoSEQ multiplex PCR; TCRdb holds only in-frame clones, not every one. In the table there are over 20,000 clones, approximately 83% of which are singletons. Sequencing used peripheral blood, obtained 12 weeks after starting pembrolizumab. Every receptor here comes from an adult with mismatch repair-deficient cancer. The CDR3 runs from the conserved cysteine through the conserved F or W. Fields, in order: D gene, V gene, clone size, J gene, CDR3 DNA, CDR3 protein. D genes are given only for firm matches. Clone size is not always given. Where it is, it says once, few, many or a class for expanded clones.

TRBD2	TRBV6-4	-	TRBJ2-1	TGTGCCAGCAGCCCACTAGCGGGAGGAGGTAATGAGCAGTTCTTC	CASSPLAGGGNEQFF
-	TRBV19	once	TRBJ1-2	TGTGCCAGTAGTACCCACCAGGTGGGTGGCTATGGCTACACCTTC	CASSTHQVGGYGYTF
-	TRBV30	-	TRBJ2-3	TGTGCCTGGACTCGGGGGCAGAGGCCCCGCACAGATACGCAGTATTTT	CAWTRGQRPRTDTQYF
-	TRBV9	few	TRBJ2-7	TGTGCCAGCAGCCCCCGCGGTCCTACCTACGAGCAGTACTTC	CASSPRGPTYEQYF
TRBD1	TRBV7-3	few	TRBJ2-3	TGTGCCAGCAGCCCGGGGACAGGGGGTGATACGCAGTATTTT	CASSPGTGGDTQYF
-	TRBV5-4	-	TRBJ1-2	TGTGCCAGCAGCTTGGAAGGCAGGGATAAAAATGGCTACACCTTC	CASSLEGRDKNGYTF
-	TRBV28	-	TRBJ1-1	TGTGCCAGCAGGCACAGGTGGGACACTGAAGCTTTCTTT	CASRHRWDTEAFF
TRBD1	TRBV19	-	TRBJ1-2	TGTGCCAGTACTCCCCGGACAGGGGTGGGCTATGGCTACACCTTC	CASTPRTGVGYGYTF
-	TRBV27	-	TRBJ2-2	TGTGCCAGCAGTTTCATCGTCCGAAGCTTGACCGGGGAGCTGTTTTTT	CASSFIVRSLTGELFF
-	TRBV18	few	TRBJ2-7	TGTGCCAGCTCACCAAGACAGTACCTCTACGAGCAGTACTTC	CASSPRQYLYEQYF
TRBD2	TRBV23-1	once	TRBJ2-3	TGCGCCAGCAGTCGGCTAGCGGGAGGGGAAACCCCCACAGATACGCAGTATTTT	CASSRLAGGETPTDTQYF
TRBD1	TRBV19	-	TRBJ2-6	TGTGCCAGTAGTCTACGGGACAGGGGATACTCTGGGGCCAACGTCCTGACTTTC	CASSLRDRGYSGANVLTF
-	TRBV6-6	-	TRBJ2-7	TGTGCCAGCAGTAACAGTCCTACAACTACCGAGCAGTACTTC	CASSNSPTTTEQYF
-	TRBV7-9	-	TRBJ2-1	TGTGCCAGCAGCTTACGGCGTAACAATGAGCAGTTCTTC	CASSLRRNNEQFF
-	TRBV18	-	TRBJ2-2	TGTGCCAGCTCCGGTAGCTGGGGCACCGGGGAGCTGTTTTTT	CASSGSWGTGELFF
TRBD2	TRBV7-8	-	TRBJ2-1	TGTGCCAGCAGCCCTCCTGCTAGCGGGGGGGACAATGAGCAGTTCTTC	CASSPPASGGDNEQFF
-	TRBV7-2	-	TRBJ1-2	TGTGCCAGCAGCTTAGGGGTACTCTATGGCTACACCTTC	CASSLGVLYGYTF
TRBD2	TRBV29-1	-	TRBJ2-1	TGCAGCGTAGCCGGGACTAGCGGGAGGGCCGTAGATGAGCAGTTCTTC	CSVAGTSGRAVDEQFF